Shown below are 30 T cell receptor beta chains from a single sample sequenced in a study of post-analysis software for immune sequencing data. General study points: There were five TRBV segments more frequent in patients than controls, and TRBV5-6, TRBV5-1 and TRBV20-1 were among them.

Antigen specificity for these receptors is unknown. The library was made from cDNA and included unique molecular identifiers. TCRdb passed the PCR reads through MiXCR, listing each CDR3 protein once. The sample yields roughly 730,000 distinct CDR3 sequences, roughly 29% seen once. The sequenced sample consisted of blood. These receptors were obtained from a girl aged 5 to 17 with multiple sclerosis.

This clonotype has only a few counts. The chain couples TRBV29-1 to TRBJ1-1; D is ambiguous. Trimming left V 4 bases short and J 0 bases short, with 3 bases between. Germline V gene lookup returns CDR1 SQVTM and CDR2 ANQGSEA. The CDR3 consists of 11 residues. The CDR3 coding sequence is TGCAGCGTTGGGGTGAACACTGAAGCTTTCTTT. Protein sequence: CSVGVNTEAFF.

This clonotype was seen a handful of times. The rearrangement links TRBV5-1 to TRBJ2-1; D gene uncertain. There are 12 residues in the CDR3. The ends were cut back, 3 bases at V and 7 bases at J, with 8 bases in the middle. The germline V gene encodes CDR1 SGHRS and CDR2 YFSETQ. Here the CDR3 reads CASSSDGNEQFF. Written as DNA, the CDR3 is TGCGCCAGCAGCTCAGATGGGAATGAGCAGTTCTTC. The complete variable domain, with remaining parts taken from reference TRBV5-1 and TRBJ2-1, reads KAGVTQTPRYLIKTRGQQVTLSCSPISGHRSVSWYQQTPGQGLQFLFEYFSETQRNKGNFPGRFSGRQFSNSRSEMNVSTLELGDSALYLCASSSDGNEQFFGPGTRLTVL.

This chain joins TRBV3-1 and TRBJ2-7; 9 nucleotides match TRBD1. With 3 bases clipped from V and 3 bases from J, the junction kept 6 bases outside the gene matches. The CDR3 runs to 15 residues. Germline V gives CDR1 LGHDT, CDR2 YNNKEL (reference sequence). The CDR3 loop is CASSQGWTGVYEQYF. The CDR3 coding sequence is TGTGCCAGCAGCCAGGGATGGACAGGGGTCTACGAGCAGTACTTC.

The sample holds many counts of this clonotype. The chain joins TRBV15 to TRBJ2-1; D not certain. V lost 5 bases and J lost 10, with 12 bases in between. CDR1 is LNHNV, CDR2 YYDKDF, per germline (reference sequence). This CDR3 has 12 residues. The CDR3 DNA sequence: TGTGCCACCAGCCCCTCGGGCCGAGAGCAGTTCTTC. It specifies CATSPSGREQFF.

In regard to this clonotype: At one end, the junction sequence differs from germline, possibly due to a read error. V usage is TRBV5-1 and J usage is TRBJ2-6; D is perhaps TRBD1 (7 bases). The germline V gene encodes CDR1 SGHRS and CDR2 YFSETQ. The CDR3 length is 16 residues. CDR3 sequence reads: CASSSAGGPGGNVLTF. The DNA of the CDR3 is TGCGCCAGCAGCTCAGCAGGGGGGCCCGGGGGCAACGTCCTGACTTTC.

The table lists this clonotype with a few counts. This chain uses TRBV10-3 with TRBJ2-5; TRBD1 agrees at 7 bases. The CDR3 totals 12 residues. In germline, CDR1 is ENHRY, CDR2 SYGVKD. V lost 10 bases and J lost 1; bases outside the gene matches: 3. CDR3 nucleotides: TGTGCCACCCGGGACAGCCAAGAGACCCAGTACTTC. This encodes CATRDSQETQYF.

The table lists this clonotype with many counts. The chain has TRBV7-2 and TRBJ2-3, with TRBD1 identical over 8 bases. This CDR3 comprises 15 residues. CDR1 SGHTA and CDR2 FQGNSA come from the germline V gene. Trimming took 5 bases from V and 0 from J; bases not matched to a gene: 4. The CDR3 spells CASSLTGGSTDTQYF. The CDR3 DNA reads as TGTGCCAGCAGCCTTACAGGGGGAAGCACAGATACGCAGTATTTT.

The CDR3: CASSVGGLRYEQYF. As DNA, the CDR3 is TGTGCCAGCAGCGTAGGAGGGCTTCGGTACGAGCAGTACTTC. The V gene is TRBV9, the J gene TRBJ2-7; a possible D gene is TRBD2 (5 bases). CDR1 SGDLS and CDR2 YYNGEE come from the germline V gene. CDR3 length: 14 amino acids. V was cut by 0 bases and J by 4 bases, with 11 bases left in between.

This rearrangement joins TRBV5-5 to TRBJ2-3; D assignment may be TRBD1 or TRBD2 (5 bases each). V lost 3 bases and J lost 5, with 19 bases in between. There are 16 residues in the CDR3. Germline CDR1 reads SGHKS; CDR2 reads YYEKEE (reference sequence). The CDR3 sequence is CASSSEDKGSIDTQYF. CDR3 bases: TGTGCCAGCAGCTCCGAGGACAAGGGGAGTATAGATACGCAGTATTTT.

This clonotype was seen more than once but under ten times. The rearrangement uses TRBV4-3 and TRBJ2-4; the match to TRBD2 covers 7 bases. With V trimmed by 0 bases and J by 3 bases, 14 bases remained unmatched. The CDR3 has 19 residues. Per germline, CDR1 LGHNA and CDR2 YSLEER. CDR3 nucleotide sequence: TGCGCCAGCAGCCAAGATCCCCCGTCTGGGGGGGACCGCAAAAACATTCAGTACTTC. Its protein product is CASSQDPPSGGDRKNIQYF.

The gene calls are TRBV2 and TRBJ2-1, with D hard to call. Germline assignment: CDR1 SNHLY and CDR2 FYNNEI. Trimming took off 6 bases at V and 8 bases at J, with 14 bases between the two ends. The CDR3 totals 13 residues. CDR3 in DNA: TGTGCCAGCAGAATACAAGGGCTGGATGAGCAGTTCTTC. Its translation: CASRIQGLDEQFF.

A few counts support this clonotype. V usage is TRBV6-1 and J usage is TRBJ2-6; 9 bases fit TRBD1. There are 16 residues in the CDR3. The germline V gene has CDR1 MNHNS and CDR2 SASEGT. V shed 6 bases and J 2 bases; nucleotides not matched to a gene: 5. The CDR3: CASRTDRGAGANVLTF. The CDR3 DNA sequence: TGTGCCAGCAGGACGGACAGGGGAGCTGGGGCCAACGTCCTGACTTTC.

V is TRBV7-8 and J is TRBJ2-1; 10 positions match TRBD2. Germline CDR1 reads SGHVS; CDR2 reads FQNEAQ. The V gene end was trimmed by 3 bases and the J gene end by 3 bases; junction bases not matched to a gene: 11. The CDR3 is 18 residues long. CDR3 DNA sequence: TGTGCCAGCAGCTTCGTAGCGGGGGGCTTTGTGGGCTACAATGAGCAGTTCTTC. It encodes CASSFVAGGFVGYNEQFF.

This clonotype was counted many times. As DNA, the CDR3 is TGTGCCAGCAGCCAAGCAAGTTGGGGGAATGAAAAACTGTTTTTT. It encodes CASSQASWGNEKLFF. V and J are TRBV3-1 and TRBJ1-4; possible D gene TRBD1, 5 bases. Germline V gene data show CDR1 as LGHDT and CDR2 as YNNKEL (reference sequence). CDR3 length equals 15 residues. V was cut by 1 base and J by 5 bases, with 11 bases left in between.

DNA for the CDR3: TGCAGTGCTAGAGGGGCTAGCGGGGGGCCTCTCCGGGAGACCCAGTACTTC. This encodes CSARGASGGPLRETQYF. The genes are TRBV20-1 and TRBJ2-5, with 11 bases that match TRBD2. Germline assignment: CDR1 DFQATT and CDR2 SNEGSKA (reference sequence). V was clipped by 1 base and J by 5 bases; unmatched bases: 12. The CDR3 length is 17 residues.

J is TRBJ1-5 and V is TRBV5-1, with a possible D match to TRBD1 (6 bases). This CDR3 region has 16 residues. V was clipped by 4 bases and J by 2 bases, with 16 bases between them. The germline CDR1 and CDR2 sequences are SGHRS and YFSETQ. The CDR3 sequence is CASSPIGRGGNQPQHF. The CDR3 nucleotides are TGCGCCAGCAGCCCCATAGGCAGGGGAGGCAATCAGCCCCAGCATTTT. Combining the CDR3 with reference TRBV5-1 and TRBJ1-5 gives the whole variable domain KAGVTQTPRYLIKTRGQQVTLSCSPISGHRSVSWYQQTPGQGLQFLFEYFSETQRNKGNFPGRFSGRQFSNSRSEMNVSTLELGDSALYLCASSPIGRGGNQPQHFGDGTRLSIL.

This clonotype was seen at least ten times. The rearrangement uses TRBV20-1 and TRBJ2-1; 7 nucleotides agree with TRBD2. Germline V gives CDR1 DFQATT, CDR2 SNEGSKA (reference sequence). With V trimmed by 0 bases and J by 9 bases, 8 bases remained unmatched. The CDR3 has 14 residues. This CDR3 is CSARDLGGRIEQFF. CDR3 nucleotide sequence: TGCAGTGCTAGAGATCTGGGGGGGAGGATTGAGCAGTTCTTC.

This rearrangement joins TRBV5-1 to TRBJ2-7; 9 nucleotides line up with TRBD2. The CDR3 is made up of 15 amino acids. Trimming removed 0 bases from V and 3 bases from J; junction bases left unmatched: 4. Germline V CDR1 and CDR2: SGHRS, YFSETQ. Here the CDR3 DNA reads TGCGCCAGCAGCTTGGAGGATAGCGGGGGCTACGAGCAGTACTTC. Amino acids: CASSLEDSGGYEQYF.

This rearrangement joins TRBV5-1 to TRBJ2-1, with 9 bases fitting TRBD1. Near its end, the DNA agrees better with TRBJ2-7, so the J call may be wrong. Germline V gives CDR1 SGHRS, CDR2 YFSETQ. The CDR3 runs 16 residues. This CDR3 reads CASSLEPGQGYNEQYF. In nucleotides, the CDR3 is TGCGCCAGCAGCTTGGAACCGGGACAGGGCTACAATGAGCAGTACTTC.

The J gene is TRBJ2-3, the V gene TRBV3-1; 11 nucleotides match TRBD2. The CDR3 spans 17 residues. V was pared by 4 bases and J by 5 bases, with 11 bases of the junction left unmatched. Germline values: CDR1 LGHDT, CDR2 YNNKEL (reference sequence). CDR3 protein: CASSLQGTSGGGDTQYF. The DNA for the CDR3 is TGTGCCAGCAGCCTTCAGGGTACTAGCGGGGGCGGAGATACGCAGTATTTT.

CDR3 residues: CSATDQAHEQFF. In DNA, the CDR3 is TGCAGTGCCACAGACCAGGCCCATGAGCAGTTCTTC. The chain employs TRBV20-1 and TRBJ2-1; no definite D call. CDR1 and CDR2 (germline): DFQATT, SNEGSKA (reference sequence). The CDR3 is 12 residues long. The V end was cut by 6 bases, the J end by 8 bases, with 14 bases between.

The rearrangement links TRBV4-3 to TRBJ2-7, with 7 bases lining up with TRBD2. J lost 10 bases, V lost 0 bases, and 3 bases had no gene match. Germline assignment: CDR1 LGHNA and CDR2 YSLEER. The CDR3 length is 12 residues. The CDR3 DNA follows: TGCGCCAGCAGCCAAGATTGGGGACTACAGTACTTC. The encoded protein is CASSQDWGLQYF.

The V and J genes are TRBV28 and TRBJ2-1; 7 positions match TRBD2. V lost 11 bases, J lost 9 bases, and 16 bases stayed unmatched. The CDR3 contains 14 residues. Germline V lookup: CDR1 MDHEN, CDR2 SYDVKM. The CDR3 nucleotides read TGTGCCGGCAAGTGGGGGGGACTACCTAGTGAGCAGTTCTTC. Residues: CAGKWGGLPSEQFF.

The sample holds a few counts of this clonotype. The rearrangement uses TRBV6-5 and TRBJ2-1; D possibly uses TRBD1 or TRBD2 (7 bases each). The V and J ends lost 1 base and 4 bases respectively, with 20 bases between them. The CDR3 has 18 residues. Germline CDR1 reads MNHEY; CDR2 reads SVGAGI. This chain's CDR3 is CASSYWGGTGAKYNEQFF. The CDR3 DNA follows: TGTGCCAGCAGTTACTGGGGGGGTACAGGGGCCAAGTACAATGAGCAGTTCTTC.

The chain has TRBV20-1 and TRBJ2-7; D is unclear. The CDR3 loop spans 14 amino acids. V was clipped by 3 bases and J by 0 bases, with 12 bases between them. Germline lookup yields CDR1 DFQATT and CDR2 SNEGSKA (reference sequence). CDR3 in amino acids: CSARDPRSSYEQYF. In nucleotides, the CDR3 is TGCAGTGCTAGGGACCCCCGGAGCTCCTACGAGCAGTACTTC.

J is TRBJ1-4 and V is TRBV12-3 or TRBV12-4; a possible D gene is TRBD1 (5 bases). This CDR3 has 16 amino acids. The V and J ends lost 1 base and 2 bases respectively, with 11 bases between them. CDR3 bases: TGTGCCAGCAGTTTAGTTATGGGGCATACTAATGAAAAACTGTTTTTT. This gives the protein CASSLVMGHTNEKLFF.

J is TRBJ1-1 and V is TRBV29-1; D may be TRBD1 (5 bases). The CDR3 is 16 residues long. The V gene's germline CDR1 is SQVTM and CDR2 ANQGSEA. Trimming left V 1 base short and J 3 bases short, with 18 bases between. Here the CDR3 DNA reads TGCAGCGTTGAAGGGAGGCAGGGAACTGGGTACACTGAAGCTTTCTTT. This gives the protein CSVEGRQGTGYTEAFF.

This clonotype appeared a single time. The chain uses TRBV20-1 and TRBJ1-6; 10 bases are shared with TRBD1. Germline lookup yields CDR1 DFQATT and CDR2 SNEGSKA (reference sequence). The CDR3 spans 14 residues. J gave up 9 bases and V 6 bases, and 8 bases lay outside the gene matches. CDR3 DNA: TGCAGTGCCTCCTGGGGACAGGGGTTTTCACCCCTCCACTTT. Encoded protein: CSASWGQGFSPLHF.

This chain links TRBV12-3 or TRBV12-4 with TRBJ2-3; TRBD2 matches 10 bases. The trim removed 5 bases at V and 5 bases at J, leaving 10 bases unmatched. The CDR3 totals 16 residues. CDR3 DNA sequence: TGTGCCAGCAGTCTTCGTCTAGCGGGGGCGGAAGATACGCAGTATTTT. Translation: CASSLRLAGAEDTQYF.

This clonotype was counted a few times. V gene TRBV7-9 combines with J gene TRBJ2-5; TRBD2 aligns across 9 bases. The DNA matches TRBJ2-7 better at its end, which makes the J call doubtful. The CDR3 extends over 14 amino acids. Per the germline V gene, CDR1 is SEHNR and CDR2 is FQNEAQ (reference sequence). The CDR3: CASSFPSGTGEQYF. CDR3 DNA sequence: TGTGCCAGCAGCTTTCCTAGCGGGACGGGCGAGCAGTACTTC.